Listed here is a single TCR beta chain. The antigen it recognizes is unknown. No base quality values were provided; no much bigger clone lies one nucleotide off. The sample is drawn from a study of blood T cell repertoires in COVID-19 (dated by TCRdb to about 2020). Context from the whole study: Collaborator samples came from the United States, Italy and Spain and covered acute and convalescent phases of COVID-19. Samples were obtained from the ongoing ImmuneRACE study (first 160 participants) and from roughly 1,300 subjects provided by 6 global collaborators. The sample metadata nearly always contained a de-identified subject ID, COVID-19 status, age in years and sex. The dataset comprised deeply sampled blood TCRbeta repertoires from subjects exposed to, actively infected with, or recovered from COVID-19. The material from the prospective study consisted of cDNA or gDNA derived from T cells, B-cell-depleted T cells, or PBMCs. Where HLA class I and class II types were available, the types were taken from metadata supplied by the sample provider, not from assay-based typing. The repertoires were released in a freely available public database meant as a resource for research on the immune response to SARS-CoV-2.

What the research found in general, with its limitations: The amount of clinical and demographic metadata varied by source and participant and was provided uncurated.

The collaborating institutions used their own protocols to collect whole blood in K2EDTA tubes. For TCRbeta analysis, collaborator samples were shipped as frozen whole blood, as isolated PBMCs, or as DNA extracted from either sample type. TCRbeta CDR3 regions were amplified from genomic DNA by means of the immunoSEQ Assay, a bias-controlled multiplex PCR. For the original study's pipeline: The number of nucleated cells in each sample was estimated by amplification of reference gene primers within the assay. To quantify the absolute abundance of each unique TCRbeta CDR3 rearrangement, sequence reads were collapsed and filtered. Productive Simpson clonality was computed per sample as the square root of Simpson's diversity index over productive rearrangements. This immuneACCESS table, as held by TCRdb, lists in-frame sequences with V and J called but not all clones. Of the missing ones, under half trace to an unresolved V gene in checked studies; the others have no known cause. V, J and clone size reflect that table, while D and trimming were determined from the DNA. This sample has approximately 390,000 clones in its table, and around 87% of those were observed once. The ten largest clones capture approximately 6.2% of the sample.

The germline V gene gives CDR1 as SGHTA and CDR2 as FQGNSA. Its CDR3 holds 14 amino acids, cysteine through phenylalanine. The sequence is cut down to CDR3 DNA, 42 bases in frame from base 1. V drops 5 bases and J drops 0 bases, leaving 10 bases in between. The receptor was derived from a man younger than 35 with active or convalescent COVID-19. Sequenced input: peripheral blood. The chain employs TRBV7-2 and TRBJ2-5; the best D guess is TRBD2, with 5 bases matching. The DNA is TGTGCCAGCAGCCGGGATTTGAACCAAGAGACCCAGTACTTC. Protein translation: CASSRDLNQETQYF. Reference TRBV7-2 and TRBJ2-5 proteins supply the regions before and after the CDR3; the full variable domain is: GAGVSQSPSNKVTEKGKDVELRCDPISGHTALYWYRQSLGQGLEFLIYFQGNSAPDKSGLPSDRFSAERTGGSVSTLTIQRTQQEDSAVYLCASSRDLNQETQYFGPGTRLLVL.